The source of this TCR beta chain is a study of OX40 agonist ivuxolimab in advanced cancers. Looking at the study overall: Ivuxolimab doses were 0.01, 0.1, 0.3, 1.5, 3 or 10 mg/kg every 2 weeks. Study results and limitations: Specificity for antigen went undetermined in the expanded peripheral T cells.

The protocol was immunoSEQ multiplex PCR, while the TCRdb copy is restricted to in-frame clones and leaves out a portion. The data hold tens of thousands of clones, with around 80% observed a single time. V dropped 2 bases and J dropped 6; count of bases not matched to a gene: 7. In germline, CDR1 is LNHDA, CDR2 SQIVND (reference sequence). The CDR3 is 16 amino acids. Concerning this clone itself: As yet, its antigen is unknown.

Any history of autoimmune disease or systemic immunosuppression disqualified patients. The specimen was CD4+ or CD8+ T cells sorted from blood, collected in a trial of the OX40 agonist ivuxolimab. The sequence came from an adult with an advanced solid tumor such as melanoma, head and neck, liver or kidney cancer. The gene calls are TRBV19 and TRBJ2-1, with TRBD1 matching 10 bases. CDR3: CASSIKRGQGINEQFF. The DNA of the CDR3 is TGTGCCAGTAGTATAAAACGGGGACAGGGGATCAATGAGCAGTTCTTC.